The 21 T cell receptor beta chains listed next were all sequenced from one sample in a study of Graves' ophthalmopathy and Graves' hyperthyroidism. The study amplified TCR beta CDR3 regions using RNA transcripts. First-round RT-PCR relied on HTBI primers, and a second-round multiplex PCR came next. MiXCR, run by TCRdb on the multiplex PCR reads, gives a single entry per CDR3 protein. This sample has hundreds of thousands of distinct CDR3 sequences, with more than 40% found just once. Sequenced: peripheral blood. Source of these receptors: an adult man with Graves' ophthalmopathy.

The chain carries TRBV7-2 and TRBJ2-5; 7 bases are shared with TRBD2. V lost 10 bases and J lost 4; bases outside the gene matches: 12. The CDR3 spans 14 residues. The germline V gene has CDR1 SGHTA and CDR2 FQGNSA. CDR3 DNA sequence: TGTGCCACCACTTTGGGGGGGTACGGAGAGACCCAGTACTTC. This sequence encodes CATTLGGYGETQYF.

This clonotype was observed at least ten times. V gene TRBV7-2 combines with J gene TRBJ1-2; tentative D call: TRBD1 (6 bases). V was shortened by 5 bases and J by 5 bases, with 15 bases between the two germline ends. This CDR3 comprises 14 residues. Germline-derived CDR1 and CDR2 are SGHTA and FQGNSA. CDR3 nucleotide sequence: TGTGCCAGCAGCACATACAGGGTAGAATATGGCTACACCTTC. This gives the protein CASSTYRVEYGYTF.

This clonotype has ten or more counts. The V gene is TRBV7-2, the J gene TRBJ2-5; TRBD1 is a possible D gene (5 bases). V was shortened by 4 bases and J by 1 base, with 7 bases between the two germline ends. Germline values: CDR1 SGHTA, CDR2 FQGNSA. There are 13 residues in the CDR3. The CDR3 DNA is TGTGCCAGCAGCTCCAGGGTCCAAGAGACCCAGTACTTC. Residues: CASSSRVQETQYF.

Ten or more counts support this clonotype. V usage is TRBV7-9 and J usage is TRBJ2-5; a possible D gene is TRBD2 (5 bases). V was shortened by 3 bases and J by 2 bases, with 10 bases between the two germline ends. The germline V gene has CDR1 SEHNR and CDR2 FQNEAQ (reference sequence). This CDR3 comprises 14 residues. This CDR3 reads CASSLTIQQETQYF. CDR3 nucleotides: TGTGCCAGCAGCTTGACTATCCAACAAGAGACCCAGTACTTC. Filled out from reference TRBV7-9 and TRBJ2-5, the complete variable domain reads DTGVSQNPRHKITKRGQNVTFRCDPISEHNRLYWYRQTLGQGPEFLTYFQNEAQLEKSRLLSDRFSAERPKGSFSTLEIQRTEQGDSAMYLCASSLTIQQETQYFGPGTRLLVL.

As regards this clonotype: A read error may explain this, as a much larger clone is one base away. The chain combines TRBV7-9 with TRBJ2-6, with D possibly being TRBD1 (7 bases). CDR1 is SEHNR, CDR2 FQNEAQ, per germline (reference sequence). V lost 5 bases to trimming and J lost 2 bases, with 13 bases between them. This CDR3 is built from 16 residues. The CDR3 protein is CASSRQGGPGANVLTF. The CDR3 nucleotides read TGTGCCAGCAGCCGACAGGGAGGCCCTGGGGCCAACGTCCTGACTTTC.

The rearrangement links TRBV25-1 to TRBJ1-4, with 9 bases fitting TRBD1. Germline V lookup: CDR1 MGHDK, CDR2 SYGVNS. CDR3 size: 15 residues. V lost 1 base, J lost 13 bases, and 10 bases stayed unmatched. The CDR3 DNA sequence: TGTGCCAGCAGTGAATCGAGGGACAGGGTACGGAGACTGTTTTTT. Encoded protein: CASSESRDRVRRLFF.

The chain joins TRBV7-9 to TRBJ2-5; 7 nucleotides line up with TRBD1. The germline V gene has CDR1 SEHNR and CDR2 FQNEAQ (reference sequence). The CDR3 is 15 amino acids. V lost 4 bases to trimming and J lost 0 bases; unmatched junction nucleotides: 5. The CDR3: CASSSYRGNQETQYF. DNA of the CDR3: TGTGCCAGCAGCTCTTACAGGGGCAACCAAGAGACCCAGTACTTC.

This clonotype has ten or more counts. The genes are TRBV12-3 or TRBV12-4 and TRBJ1-4, with TRBD1 identical over 7 bases. The CDR3 consists of 14 residues. Germline trimming cut 6 bases from V and 7 bases from J; bases unmatched to any gene: 8. For the CDR3, the DNA is TGTGCCAGCAGCTTCCTGACAGGGCCTGAAAAACTGTTTTTT. Translated, it gives CASSFLTGPEKLFF.

Only a few counts were recorded for this clonotype. The gene calls are TRBV11-3 and TRBJ2-2; TRBD2 agrees at 11 bases. The CDR3 runs to 15 residues. The V and J ends lost 5 bases and 5 bases, in that order; junction bases with no gene match: 4. Looked up from germline, CDR1 is SGHNT and CDR2 is YENEEA. The DNA for the CDR3 is TGTGCCAGCAGCCCATCTAGCGGGGGGACCGGGGAGCTGTTTTTT. Encoded protein: CASSPSSGGTGELFF. Full variable domain (missing parts from reference TRBV11-3 and TRBJ2-2): EAGVVQSPRYKIIEKKQPVAFWCNPISGHNTLYWYLQNLGQGPELLIRYENEEAVDDSQLPKDRFSAERLKGVDSTLKIQPAELGDSAVYLCASSPSSGGTGELFFGEGSRLTVL.

Concerning this clonotype itself: The junction departs from germline at one end; a sequencing error may be responsible. Written as DNA, the CDR3 is TGTGCCAGCAGCGTAGAAGACGGGTTT. It yields the protein CASSVEDGF. V gene TRBV9 combines with J gene TRBJ2-6; D gene ambiguous. CDR1 is SGDLS, CDR2 YYNGEE, per germline. CDR3 length equals 9 residues.

The chain uses TRBV9 and TRBJ1-4, with a possible D match to TRBD1 (5 bases). The V end lost 3 bases, the J end lost 3 bases, and 12 bases lay between the germline ends. Germline CDR1 is SGDLS and CDR2 is YYNGEE. CDR3 length equals 15 residues. CDR3 bases: TGTGCCAGCAGCGGTGCAGGGCCGGCTAATGAAAAACTGTTTTTT. Translated: CASSGAGPANEKLFF. Supplemented by reference TRBV9 and TRBJ1-4, the full variable domain reads DSGVTQTPKHLITATGQRVTLRCSPRSGDLSVYWYQQSLDQGLQFLIQYYNGEERAKGNILERFSAQQFPDLHSELNLSSLELGDSALYFCASSGAGPANEKLFFGSGTQLSVL.

This clonotype was found many times. The chain has TRBV19 and TRBJ1-1; 9 bases match TRBD1. Trimming at V came to 4 bases and at J to 3 bases, leaving 12 bases not matched to a gene. CDR1 is LNHDA and CDR2 is SQIVND in the germline V gene (reference sequence). The CDR3 is made up of 17 amino acids. This CDR3 reads CASSTLYYRGRDTEAFF. CDR3 coding DNA: TGTGCCAGTAGTACCCTCTATTACAGGGGGCGGGACACTGAAGCTTTCTTT.

At least ten counts were recorded for this clonotype. The genes are TRBV7-2 and TRBJ1-6; TRBD1 matches at 7 bases. Per germline, CDR1 SGHTA and CDR2 FQGNSA. The CDR3 totals 15 residues. V lost 1 base and J lost 8; bases outside the gene matches: 5. CDR3 nucleotides: TGTGCCAGCAGCTTAGGACAGGGCGTAGATTCACCCCTCCACTTT. It encodes CASSLGQGVDSPLHF.

This clonotype has a handful of counts. The rearrangement joins TRBV7-2 to TRBJ1-6, with D possibly matching TRBD1 (5 bases). The CDR3 covers 16 residues. The ends were cut back, 1 base at V and 9 bases at J, with 16 bases in the middle. Germline V gives CDR1 SGHTA, CDR2 FQGNSA. The CDR3 DNA reads as TGTGCCAGCAGCTTAGGGGGGACGCTGCTTAGTTCACCCCTCCACTTT. This sequence encodes CASSLGGTLLSSPLHF. The variable domain in full, completed from reference TRBV7-2 and TRBJ1-6, reads GAGVSQSPSNKVTEKGKDVELRCDPISGHTALYWYRQSLGQGLEFLIYFQGNSAPDKSGLPSDRFSAERTGGSVSTLTIQRTQQEDSAVYLCASSLGGTLLSSPLHFGNGTRLTVT.

The gene calls are TRBV25-1 and TRBJ2-6; D not certain. The CDR3 covers 15 residues. The germline V gene has CDR1 MGHDK and CDR2 SYGVNS. V dropped 0 bases and J dropped 4 bases, with 7 bases sitting between them. The CDR3 nucleotides are TGTGCCAGCAGTGAATATGCGACGGGGGCCAACGTCCTGACTTTC. It translates to CASSEYATGANVLTF. The full variable domain, in which reference TRBV25-1 and TRBJ2-6 provide the parts outside the CDR3, is EADIYQTPRYLVIGTGKKITLECSQTMGHDKMYWYQQDPGMELHLIHYSYGVNSTEKGDLSSESTVSRIRTEHFPLTLESARPSHTSQYLCASSEYATGANVLTFGAGSRLTVL.

At least ten counts were recorded for this clonotype. This chain connects TRBV14 to TRBJ2-7, with D tentatively TRBD1 (5 bases). V was trimmed by 2 bases and J by 3 bases, leaving 14 bases between them. The CDR3 has 15 residues. Germline V lookup: CDR1 SGHDN, CDR2 FVKESK. CDR3 DNA: TGTGCCAGCAGCCAATTTCATGGGGCAGGCTACGAGCAGTACTTC. Translating it yields CASSQFHGAGYEQYF.

The V gene is TRBV14, the J gene TRBJ2-2; 7 nucleotides agree with TRBD1. The J segment lost 8 bases and the V segment lost 3 bases, leaving 18 bases of the junction unmatched. This CDR3 has 18 residues. CDR1 SGHDN and CDR2 FVKESK come from the germline V gene. For the CDR3, the DNA is TGTGCCAGCAGCCAGATCATCTCCGCGACAGGGCCCAAGGGGGAGCTGTTTTTT. Translated, it gives CASSQIISATGPKGELFF.

The chain joins TRBV2 to TRBJ1-1; D is ambiguous. Per the germline V gene, CDR1 is SNHLY and CDR2 is FYNNEI. Trimming left V 6 bases short and J 0 bases short, with 11 bases between. The CDR3 covers 14 residues. The CDR3 nucleotides read TGTGCCAGCAGGCCCCGCGCGTTGAACACTGAAGCTTTCTTT. Amino acids: CASRPRALNTEAFF.

The J gene is TRBJ2-2, the V gene TRBV7-9; D could derive from TRBD1 or TRBD2 (5 bases each). CDR1 is SEHNR and CDR2 is FQNEAQ in the germline V gene (reference sequence). This CDR3 region has 16 residues. V lost 3 bases, J lost 3 bases, and 14 bases lay in between. The CDR3 DNA reads as TGTGCCAGCAGCTTCGGACGTCGAGGGGACACCGGGGAGCTGTTTTTT. Residues: CASSFGRRGDTGELFF.

This clonotype showed up many times. V usage is TRBV19 and J usage is TRBJ1-2; 7 nucleotides align to TRBD1. Germline CDR1 LNHDA, CDR2 SQIVND (reference sequence). The CDR3 is 12 residues long. V dropped 4 bases and J dropped 9; count of bases not matched to a gene: 5. DNA of the CDR3: TGTGCCAGTAGTAGTGGACAGGCGAGCTACACCTTC. The encoded protein is CASSSGQASYTF.

As to this clonotype: A much larger clone is a single base away; this may be a read error. The chain combines TRBV2 with TRBJ2-7, with D possibly being TRBD1 (6 bases). Germline V gene sequence: CDR1 SNHLY, CDR2 FYNNEI. CDR3 length: 13 residues. V was pared by 7 bases and J by 5 bases, with 15 bases between. Here the CDR3 reads CASNQQGPNEQYF. The CDR3 DNA reads as TGTGCCAGCAATCAACAGGGCCCCAACGAGCAGTACTTC.